The clone carrying this T cell receptor beta chain was observed a few times. 5'RACE template switching produced TCR cDNA carrying a universal primer site and UMIs. Each CDR3 protein gets one entry after TCRdb re-called the 5' RACE reads with MiXCR. In the table there are about 96,000 distinct CDR3 sequences, roughly 10% of which are singletons. The record originates from a study of T cells after yellow fever vaccination. The study, taken as a whole, reports: Only a minor proportion of clonotypes was detected across both CD4 and CD8 compartments.

The germline V gene has CDR1 MGHRA and CDR2 YSYEKL. V lost 4 bases and J lost 3, with 13 bases in between. The CDR3 has 15 amino acids. This sequence originates from a young man who received the YFV17D yellow fever vaccine. This chain joins TRBV4-1 and TRBJ2-1; TRBD2 might be the D (6 bases). The specimen comprised CD8+ T cells not binding an NS4B(214-222) dextramer, sorted from PBMCs, sampled about 2 weeks after the first yellow fever vaccination. The CDR3 here is CASSLPGAYYNEQFF. The CDR3 coding sequence is TGCGCCAGCAGCCTCCCGGGAGCCTACTACAATGAGCAGTTCTTC.